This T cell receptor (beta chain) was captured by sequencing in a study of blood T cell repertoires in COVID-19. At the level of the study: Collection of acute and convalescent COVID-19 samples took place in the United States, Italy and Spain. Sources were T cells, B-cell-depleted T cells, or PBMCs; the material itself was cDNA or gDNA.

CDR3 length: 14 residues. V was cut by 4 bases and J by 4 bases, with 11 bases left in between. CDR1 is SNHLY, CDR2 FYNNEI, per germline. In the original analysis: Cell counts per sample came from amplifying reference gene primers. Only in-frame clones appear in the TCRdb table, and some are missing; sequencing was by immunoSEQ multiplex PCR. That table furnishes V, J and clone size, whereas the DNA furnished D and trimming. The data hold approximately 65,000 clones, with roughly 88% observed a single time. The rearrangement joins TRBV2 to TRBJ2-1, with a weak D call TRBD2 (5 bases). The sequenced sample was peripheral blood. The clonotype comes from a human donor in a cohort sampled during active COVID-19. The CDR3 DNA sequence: TGTGCCAGCAGTGCGGCTAGCAGTTACAATGAGCAGTTCTTC. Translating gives CASSAASSYNEQFF.